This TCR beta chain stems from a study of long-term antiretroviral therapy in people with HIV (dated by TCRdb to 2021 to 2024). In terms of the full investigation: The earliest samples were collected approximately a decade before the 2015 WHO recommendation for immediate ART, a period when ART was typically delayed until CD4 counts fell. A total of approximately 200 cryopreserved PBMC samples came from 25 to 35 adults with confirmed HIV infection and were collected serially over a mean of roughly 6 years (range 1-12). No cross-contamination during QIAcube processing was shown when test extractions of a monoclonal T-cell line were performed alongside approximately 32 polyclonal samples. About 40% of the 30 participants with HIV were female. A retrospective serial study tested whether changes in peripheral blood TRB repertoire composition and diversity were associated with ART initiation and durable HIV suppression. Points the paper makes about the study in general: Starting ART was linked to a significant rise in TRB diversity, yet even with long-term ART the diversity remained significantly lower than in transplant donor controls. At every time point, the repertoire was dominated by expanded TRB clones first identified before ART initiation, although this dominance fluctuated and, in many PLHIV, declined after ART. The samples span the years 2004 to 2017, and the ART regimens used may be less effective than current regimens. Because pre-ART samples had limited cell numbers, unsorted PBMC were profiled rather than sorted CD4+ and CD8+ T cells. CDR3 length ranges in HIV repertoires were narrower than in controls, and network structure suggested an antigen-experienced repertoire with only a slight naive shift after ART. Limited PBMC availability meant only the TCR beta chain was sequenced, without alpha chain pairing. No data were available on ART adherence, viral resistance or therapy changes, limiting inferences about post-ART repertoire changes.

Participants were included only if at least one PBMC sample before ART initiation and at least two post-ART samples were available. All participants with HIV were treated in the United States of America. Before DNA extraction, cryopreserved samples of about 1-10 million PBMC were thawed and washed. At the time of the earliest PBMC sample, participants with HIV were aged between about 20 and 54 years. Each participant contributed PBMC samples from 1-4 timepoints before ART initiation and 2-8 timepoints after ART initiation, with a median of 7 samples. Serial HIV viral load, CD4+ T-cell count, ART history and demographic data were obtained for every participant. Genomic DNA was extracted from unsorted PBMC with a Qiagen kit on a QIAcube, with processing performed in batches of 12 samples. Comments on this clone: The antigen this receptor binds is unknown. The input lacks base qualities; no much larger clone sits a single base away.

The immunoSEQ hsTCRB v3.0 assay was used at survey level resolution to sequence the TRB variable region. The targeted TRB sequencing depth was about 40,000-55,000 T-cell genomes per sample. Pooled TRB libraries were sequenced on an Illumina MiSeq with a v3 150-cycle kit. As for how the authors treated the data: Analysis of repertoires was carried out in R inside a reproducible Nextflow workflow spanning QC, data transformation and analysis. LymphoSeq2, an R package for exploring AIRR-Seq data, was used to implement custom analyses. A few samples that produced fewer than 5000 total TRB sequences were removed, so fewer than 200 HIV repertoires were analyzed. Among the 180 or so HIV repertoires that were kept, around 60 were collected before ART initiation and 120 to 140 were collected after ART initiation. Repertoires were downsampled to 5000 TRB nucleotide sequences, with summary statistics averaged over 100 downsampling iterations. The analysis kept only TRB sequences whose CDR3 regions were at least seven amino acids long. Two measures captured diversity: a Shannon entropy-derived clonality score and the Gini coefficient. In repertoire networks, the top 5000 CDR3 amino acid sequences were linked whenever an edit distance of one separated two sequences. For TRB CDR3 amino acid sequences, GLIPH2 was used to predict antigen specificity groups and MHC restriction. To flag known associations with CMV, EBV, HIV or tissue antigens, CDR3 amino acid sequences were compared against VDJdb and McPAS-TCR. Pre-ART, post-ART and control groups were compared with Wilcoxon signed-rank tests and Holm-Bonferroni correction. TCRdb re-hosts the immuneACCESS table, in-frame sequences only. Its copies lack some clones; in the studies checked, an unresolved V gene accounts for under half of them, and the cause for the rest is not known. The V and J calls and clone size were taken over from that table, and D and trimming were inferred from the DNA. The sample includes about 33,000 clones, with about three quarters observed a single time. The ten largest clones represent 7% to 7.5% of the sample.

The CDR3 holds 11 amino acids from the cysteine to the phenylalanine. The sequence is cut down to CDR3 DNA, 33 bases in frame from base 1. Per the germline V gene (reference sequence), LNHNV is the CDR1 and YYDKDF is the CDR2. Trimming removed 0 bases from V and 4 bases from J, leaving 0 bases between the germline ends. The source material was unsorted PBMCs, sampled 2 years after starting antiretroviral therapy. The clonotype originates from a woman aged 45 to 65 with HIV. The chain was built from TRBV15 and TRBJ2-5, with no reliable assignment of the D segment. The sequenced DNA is TGTGCCACCAGCAGAGAAGAGACCCAGTACTTC. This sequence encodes CATSREETQYF.